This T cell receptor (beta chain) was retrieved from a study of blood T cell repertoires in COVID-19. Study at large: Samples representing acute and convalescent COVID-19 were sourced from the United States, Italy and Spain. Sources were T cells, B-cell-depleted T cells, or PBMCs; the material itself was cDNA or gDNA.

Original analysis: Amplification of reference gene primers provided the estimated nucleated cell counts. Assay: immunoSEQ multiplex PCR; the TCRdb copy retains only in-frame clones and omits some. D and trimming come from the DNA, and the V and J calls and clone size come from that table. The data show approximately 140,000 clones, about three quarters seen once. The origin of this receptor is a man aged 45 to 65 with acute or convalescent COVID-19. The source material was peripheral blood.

As DNA, the CDR3 is TGTGCCAGCAGCTTGGACAGGGAAGGTGAAGCTTTCTTT. Encoded protein: CASSLDREGEAFF. The rearrangement joins TRBV11-2 to TRBJ1-1; 8 bases fit TRBD1. Germline V CDR1 and CDR2: SGHAT, FQNNGV. The V segment lost 3 bases and the J segment 7 bases; nucleotides outside the gene matches: 4. The CDR3 contains 13 residues.